This T cell receptor beta chain was captured in a study of blood T cell repertoires in COVID-19. Study-wide background: Researchers got acute and convalescent COVID-19 samples from the United States, Italy and Spain. The analysed material was cDNA or gDNA that came from T cells, B-cell-depleted T cells, or PBMCs.

The V segment lost 4 bases and the J segment 2 bases; nucleotides outside the gene matches: 12. Looked up from germline, CDR1 is SGHNT and CDR2 is YYREEE (reference sequence). The CDR3 totals 17 residues. Study processing details: Estimated nucleated cell counts came from reference gene primer amplification. Assay used: immunoSEQ multiplex PCR; TCRdb lists only in-frame clones, some missing. V and J calls and clone size are those listed in that table; D and trimming were worked out from the DNA. The repertoire holds tens of thousands of clones, with more than 75% as singletons. What was sequenced was peripheral blood. The V and J genes are TRBV5-4 and TRBJ2-3; TRBD2 matches 8 bases. This receptor was identified in a man in his forties or fifties with active COVID-19. CDR3 DNA sequence: TGTGCCAGCAGCCCACTAGCGGCGGCGAAGTTCACAGATACGCAGTATTTT. Amino acid sequence: CASSPLAAAKFTDTQYF.